This T cell receptor beta chain is drawn from a study of blood T cells in healthy people across ages. Study-level results: Significant beta diversity loss was already apparent by age approximately 42, declining roughly linearly.

Alongside a J-beta primer mix, a sample-barcoded 5' primer served in a second PCR lasting 7 to 11 cycles. TCRdb fed the 5' RACE reads into MiXCR, producing one record per CDR3 protein. The table has over a million distinct CDR3 sequences, around 59% seen once; the top ten hold about 6.7%. As concerns this clonotype: Its target is unknown. A read error may produce the germline difference seen at one junction end.

The CDR3 sequence is 15 residues long. The V gene's germline CDR1 is SSHAT and CDR2 FNYEAQ (reference sequence). The sequenced material came from blood. This chain uses TRBV7-7 with TRBJ2-1, with D perhaps assigned TRBD1 or TRBD2 (6 bases each). The sequence was collected from a man between 18 and 35 years old in good health. CDR3: CASSLSRGRYNEQFF. DNA of the CDR3: TGTGCTAGCAGCCTGAGCCGGGGGCGATACAATGAGCAGTTCTTC.